The clone carrying this T cell receptor (beta chain) was seen just once. The data stem from a study of blood T cell repertoires in COVID-19. Study details: COVID-19 samples collected from the United States, Italy and Spain covered acute and convalescent phases.

Under the authors' procedure: Nucleated cell number was recorded as an estimate derived from reference gene primer amplification. Clones were sequenced by immunoSEQ multiplex PCR, and TCRdb holds only the in-frame ones, with some missing. That table gives V, J and clone size, and the DNA gave D and trimming. The data hold more than 200,000 clones, with 83% observed a single time. The CDR3 has 15 residues. The rearrangement joins TRBV21-1 to TRBJ1-2. TRBV21-1 is described as a pseudogene. Input material: peripheral blood. The origin of this receptor is a woman between 35 and 50 years old with active or convalescent COVID-19. In nucleotides, the CDR3 is TGTGCCAGCAGCAAGGGGCTCGGGGGGTTCTATGGCTACACCTTC. Protein: CASSKGLGGFYGYTF.